What follows are 7 T cell receptor beta chains derived from one specimen sequenced in a study of shared clonotypes between healthy human individuals. The repertoire was sequenced with immunoSEQ multiplex PCR; TCRdb's copy has only in-frame clones and lacks some. This table holds some 2,500,000 clones, over 85% found once. Sequenced input: naive CD4+ T cells from PBMCs. Subset: CD45RA+ positively selected. The receptor source for this set is a man between 18 and 29 years old in good health. Some clones in this sample may be carry-over from other donors' samples.

Regarding this clone: This CDR3 is also generated by other DNA sequences in the sample. V usage is TRBV28 and J usage is TRBJ1-2, with TRBD1 matching 10 bases. Germline V gene sequence: CDR1 MDHEN, CDR2 SYDVKM. CDR3 size: 13 residues. V dropped 6 bases and J dropped 5; count of bases not matched to a gene: 3. CDR3: CASSLDRGYGYTF. As DNA, the CDR3 is TGTGCCAGCAGCCTGGACAGGGGGTATGGCTACACCTTC.

The genes are TRBV5-1 and TRBJ1-1, with 9 nucleotides matching TRBD1. Germline CDR1 reads SGHRS; CDR2 reads YFSETQ. The CDR3 sequence is 12 residues long. The ends lost 5 bases at V and 11 bases at J; junction bases unmatched: 7. The CDR3 loop reads CASRRDREVAFF. The CDR3 DNA reads TGCGCCAGCAGACGGGACAGGGAGGTGGCTTTCTTT.

The chain joins TRBV7-6 to TRBJ1-1, with 9 bases fitting TRBD1. Looked up from germline, CDR1 is SGHVS and CDR2 is FNYEAQ. After removal of 5 bases from V and 6 bases from J, the junction contained 7 bases not matched to a gene. The CDR3 length is 14 residues. The CDR3 coding sequence is TGTGCCAGCAGCATAAACAGGGGGCTTTCTGAAGCTTTCTTT. The encoded protein is CASSINRGLSEAFF.

V and J are TRBV30 and TRBJ2-1; 8 bases map to TRBD2. With V trimmed by 4 bases and J by 2 bases, 7 bases remained unmatched. Per the germline V gene, CDR1 is GTSNPN and CDR2 is SVGIG (reference sequence). The CDR3 consists of 15 residues. CDR3 nucleotides: TGTGCCTGGACCAGACTAGCGAATACCTACAATGAGCAGTTCTTC. Translation: CAWTRLANTYNEQFF.

The J gene is TRBJ1-4, the V gene TRBV6-6; possibly TRBD1 for D (5 bases). This CDR3 contains 13 residues. Per germline, CDR1 MNHNY and CDR2 SVGAGI (reference sequence). V was shortened by 8 bases and J by 8 bases, with 15 bases between the two germline ends. CDR3 sequence reads: CASGARRIEKLFF. Here the CDR3 DNA reads TGTGCCAGCGGGGCCCGACGGATAGAAAAACTGTTTTTT.

The gene calls are TRBV28 and TRBJ2-7; perhaps TRBD2 as D (6 bases). The CDR3 sequence is 15 residues long. Germline CDR1 is MDHEN and CDR2 is SYDVKM. The V end lost 2 bases, the J end lost 3 bases, and 14 bases lay between the germline ends. This CDR3 reads CASSLSSGRVYEQYF. The CDR3 DNA sequence: TGTGCCAGCAGTTTAAGTAGCGGTAGAGTCTACGAGCAGTACTTC.

J is TRBJ1-1 and V is TRBV7-2; no firm D call. Germline V gene sequence: CDR1 SGHTA, CDR2 FQGNSA. Trimming pared 4 bases from V and 7 bases from J, leaving 10 bases between. This CDR3 has 12 residues. The CDR3 region is CASSSPKGEAFF. The DNA for the CDR3 is TGTGCCAGCAGCTCCCCTAAGGGTGAAGCTTTCTTT.